This TCR beta chain was sequenced for a study of identical twins. TCRdb reprocessed the 5' RACE reads with MiXCR, giving one entry per CDR3 protein. The sample includes 400,000 to 550,000 distinct CDR3 sequences, 20% to 25% of them seen just once. Trimming removed 1 base from V and 1 base from J; junction bases left unmatched: 13. The CDR3 has 19 amino acids. Germline V gives CDR1 MNHEY, CDR2 SVGEGT. The same data also contributed to another study, on T cells expressing NK-cell markers. That source reports: With respect to HCMV, most of the eight sequenced donors were seropositive, and one was seronegative.

J is TRBJ2-7 and V is TRBV6-2 or TRBV6-3; 10 nucleotides agree with TRBD2. This clonotype originated in a woman aged 18-29 years in good health. Sequenced material: CD4+ T cells sorted from blood. In DNA, the CDR3 is TGTGCCAGCAGTTACTTTCCTCGGCTAGCGGGAGCTTCGTCCTACGAGCAGTACTTC. Its translation: CASSYFPRLAGASSYEQYF.